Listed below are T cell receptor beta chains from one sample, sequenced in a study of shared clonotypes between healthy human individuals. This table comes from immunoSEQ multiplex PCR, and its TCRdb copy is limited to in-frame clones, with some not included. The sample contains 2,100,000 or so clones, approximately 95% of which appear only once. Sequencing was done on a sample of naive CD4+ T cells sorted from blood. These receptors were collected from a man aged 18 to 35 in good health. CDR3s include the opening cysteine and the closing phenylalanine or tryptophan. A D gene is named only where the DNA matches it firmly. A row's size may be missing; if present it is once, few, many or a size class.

CDR3 protein: CAWSVGDTQYF; CDR3 DNA: TGTGCCTGGAGTGTGGGGGATACGCAGTATTTT; V gene: TRBV30; J gene: TRBJ2-3; clone size: few; D gene: -
CDR3 protein: CASSYGTGGSQPQHF; CDR3 DNA: TGTGCCAGCAGCTATGGGACAGGGGGCAGTCAGCCCCAGCATTTT; V gene: TRBV7-8; J gene: TRBJ1-5; clone size: few; D gene: TRBD1
CDR3 protein: CASSLRPGLLPNTEAFF; CDR3 DNA: TGTGCCAGCAGCCTCAGACCGGGACTGCTGCCCAACACTGAAGCTTTCTTT; V gene: TRBV11-2; J gene: TRBJ1-1; clone size: -; D gene: -
CDR3 protein: CASSWGGTEAFF; CDR3 DNA: TGTGCCAGCAGCTGGGGTGGGACTGAAGCTTTCTTT; V gene: TRBV7-9; J gene: TRBJ1-1; clone size: -; D gene: -
CDR3 protein: CAWDRTMNTEAFF; CDR3 DNA: TGTGCCTGGGACAGGACCATGAACACTGAAGCTTTCTTT; V gene: TRBV30; J gene: TRBJ1-1; clone size: -; D gene: -
CDR3 protein: CAISESTGGNQPQHF; CDR3 DNA: TGTGCCATCAGTGAGTCCACAGGGGGGAATCAGCCCCAGCATTTT; V gene: TRBV10-3; J gene: TRBJ1-5; clone size: -; D gene: TRBD1
CDR3 protein: CATSRDGDRAGNTIYF; CDR3 DNA: TGTGCCACCAGCAGAGATGGAGACAGGGCTGGAAACACCATATATTTT; V gene: TRBV15; J gene: TRBJ1-3; clone size: -; D gene: TRBD1
CDR3 protein: CASSSVQGTYEQYF; CDR3 DNA: TGTGCCAGCAGCTCAGTACAGGGAACCTACGAGCAGTACTTC; V gene: TRBV7-2; J gene: TRBJ2-7; clone size: -; D gene: -
CDR3 protein: CASSAIFGEEQYF; CDR3 DNA: TGTGCCAGCAGCGCCATTTTCGGGGAAGAGCAGTACTTC; V gene: TRBV7-2; J gene: TRBJ2-7; clone size: -; D gene: -
CDR3 protein: CASSIWGAQPQHF; CDR3 DNA: TGTGCCAGCAGTATCTGGGGCGCGCAGCCCCAGCATTTT; V gene: TRBV27; J gene: TRBJ1-5; clone size: once; D gene: -
CDR3 protein: CASMPGQPPPGGYTF; CDR3 DNA: TGTGCCAGCATGCCGGGACAGCCACCACCGGGCGGCTACACCTTC; V gene: TRBV6-7; J gene: TRBJ1-2; clone size: -; D gene: TRBD1
CDR3 protein: CASSAPAGTAYEQYF; CDR3 DNA: TGTGCCAGCAGTGCTCCAGCCGGGACAGCCTACGAGCAGTACTTC; V gene: TRBV28; J gene: TRBJ2-7; clone size: -; D gene: TRBD1
CDR3 protein: CASRGTGTGDQPQHF; CDR3 DNA: TGTGCCAGCAGAGGAACCGGGACAGGGGATCAGCCCCAGCATTTT; V gene: TRBV6-5; J gene: TRBJ1-5; clone size: -; D gene: TRBD1
CDR3 protein: CSVEDRGGHLSNYGYTF; CDR3 DNA: TGCAGCGTTGAAGATCGTGGGGGACACCTTTCTAACTATGGCTACACCTTC; V gene: TRBV29-1; J gene: TRBJ1-2; clone size: once; D gene: -
CDR3 protein: CASSPVLAGVGYEQYF; CDR3 DNA: TGTGCCAGCTCACCCGTCCTAGCGGGAGTCGGATACGAGCAGTACTTC; V gene: TRBV18; J gene: TRBJ2-7; clone size: -; D gene: TRBD2
CDR3 protein: CASSQRTGGRTDTQYF; CDR3 DNA: TGCGCCAGCAGCCAGAGAACAGGGGGTAGAACAGATACGCAGTATTTT; V gene: TRBV4-3; J gene: TRBJ2-3; clone size: -; D gene: TRBD1
CDR3 protein: CASSQVERMDYGYTF; CDR3 DNA: TGCGCCAGCAGCCAAGTTGAACGAATGGACTATGGCTACACCTTC; V gene: TRBV4-1; J gene: TRBJ1-2; clone size: -; D gene: -